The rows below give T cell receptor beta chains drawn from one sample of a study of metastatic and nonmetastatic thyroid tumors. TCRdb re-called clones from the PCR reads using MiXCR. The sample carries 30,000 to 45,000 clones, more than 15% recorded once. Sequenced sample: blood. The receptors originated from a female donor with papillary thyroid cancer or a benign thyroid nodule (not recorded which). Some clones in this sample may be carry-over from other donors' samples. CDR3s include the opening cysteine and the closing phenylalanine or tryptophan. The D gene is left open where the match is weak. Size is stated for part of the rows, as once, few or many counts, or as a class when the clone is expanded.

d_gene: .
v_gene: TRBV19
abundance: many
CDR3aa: CASSIEGEVEQFF

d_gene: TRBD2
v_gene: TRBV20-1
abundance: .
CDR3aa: CSARKTSGRAGELFF

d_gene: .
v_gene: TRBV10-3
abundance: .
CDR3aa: CAIGTGDSNQPQHF

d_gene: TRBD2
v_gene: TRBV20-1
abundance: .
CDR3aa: CSAEPVLAGGLPTDTQYF

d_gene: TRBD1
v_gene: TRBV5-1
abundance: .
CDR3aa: CASAGTGAKDSLYNEQFF

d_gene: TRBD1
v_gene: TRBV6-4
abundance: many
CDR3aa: CASSDSTGGANEQFF

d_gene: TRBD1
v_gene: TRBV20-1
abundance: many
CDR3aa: CSAGQGDSPLHF

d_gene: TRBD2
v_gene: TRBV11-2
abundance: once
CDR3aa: CASSFIGTTYNEQFF

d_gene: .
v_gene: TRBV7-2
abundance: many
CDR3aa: CASSWTGGTEAFF

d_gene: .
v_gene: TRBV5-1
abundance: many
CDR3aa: CASSLLTAHEQFF

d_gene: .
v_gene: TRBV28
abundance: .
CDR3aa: CASSQLTGAGANVLTF

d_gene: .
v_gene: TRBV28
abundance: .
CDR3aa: CASSSAVETYEQYF

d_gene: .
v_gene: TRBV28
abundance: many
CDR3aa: CASSFLGQASSYEQYF

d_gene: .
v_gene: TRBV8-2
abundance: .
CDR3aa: CGDRGYEQYF

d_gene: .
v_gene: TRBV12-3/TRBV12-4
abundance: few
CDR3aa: CASRVTGGNTEAFF

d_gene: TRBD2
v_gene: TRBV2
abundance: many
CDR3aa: CASRASGENEQFF

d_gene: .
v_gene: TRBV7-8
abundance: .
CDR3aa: CASSLYLETQYF

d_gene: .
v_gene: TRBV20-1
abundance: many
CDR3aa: CSAGSGGGVGYGYTF

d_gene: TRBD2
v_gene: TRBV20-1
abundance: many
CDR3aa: CSESLAGVTDTQYF

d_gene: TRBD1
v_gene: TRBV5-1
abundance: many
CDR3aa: CASSSTGGAADTQYF

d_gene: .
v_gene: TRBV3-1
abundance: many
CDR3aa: CASSQDWGNTIYF

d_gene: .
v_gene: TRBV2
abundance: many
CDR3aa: CASQLYNEQFF

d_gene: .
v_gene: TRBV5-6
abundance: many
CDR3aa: CASSAALVGYGYTF

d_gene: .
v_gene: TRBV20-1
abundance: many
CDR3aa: CSASFGNTEAFF

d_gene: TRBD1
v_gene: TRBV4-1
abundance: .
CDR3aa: CASSSPGQRSSQETQYF

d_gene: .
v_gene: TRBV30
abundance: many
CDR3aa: CAFSRGRSQLAQYF

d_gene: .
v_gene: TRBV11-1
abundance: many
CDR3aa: CASSSSGPAAGNTIYF

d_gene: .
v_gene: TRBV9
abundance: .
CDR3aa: CASSAGSGARVNTIYF

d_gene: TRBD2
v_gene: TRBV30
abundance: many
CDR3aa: CAWSVGGSLTDTQYF

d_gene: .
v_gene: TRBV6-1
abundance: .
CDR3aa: CASRKSVQSDTQYF

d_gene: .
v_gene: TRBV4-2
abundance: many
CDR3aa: CASSQALSGQALAKNIQYF

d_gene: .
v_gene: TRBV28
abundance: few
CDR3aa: CASIPPVQGSEQYF

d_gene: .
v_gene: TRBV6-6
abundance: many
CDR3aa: CASSYLGGEGYTF

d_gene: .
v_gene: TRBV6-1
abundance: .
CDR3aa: CASSETGGYTF

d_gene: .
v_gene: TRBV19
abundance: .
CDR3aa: CASSTQGKGGDTQYF

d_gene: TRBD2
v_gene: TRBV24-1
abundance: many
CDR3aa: CATSDRGVRTDTQYF

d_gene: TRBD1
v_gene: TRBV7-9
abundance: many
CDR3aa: CASGQGRDEQYF

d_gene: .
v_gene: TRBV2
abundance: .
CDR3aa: CASSLLGGPYNEQFF

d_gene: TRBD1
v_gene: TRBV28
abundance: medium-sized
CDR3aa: CASSSGTEPPSLHF

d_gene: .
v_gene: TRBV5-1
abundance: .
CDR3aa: CASSLAQANTVELFF

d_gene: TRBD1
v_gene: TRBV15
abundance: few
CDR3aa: CATSTNRDSYDQYF

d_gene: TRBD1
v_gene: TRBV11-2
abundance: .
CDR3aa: CASSRDRGVGSPLHF